The 23 T cell receptor beta chains given below trace back to one sample, sequenced in a study of PD-L1 blockade in urothelial cancer. Time point of the sample: peripheral blood 6 weeks after treatment start. Sequencing was performed with immunoSEQ multiplex PCR; in TCRdb, only in-frame clones are kept and a portion is missing. Among 35,000 to 55,000 clones, approximately 83% were seen once, and the ten largest hold approximately 15%. Source: PBMCs, taken around atezolizumab (anti-PD-L1) treatment. The receptors come from a man aged 60-69 years with urothelial cancer.

The chain has TRBV11-3 and TRBJ2-5, with D perhaps TRBD2 (6 bases). V lost 3 bases and J 5 bases, leaving 13 bases between the germline ends. In germline, CDR1 is SGHNT, CDR2 YENEEA. This CDR3 contains 14 residues. CDR3 in DNA: TGTGCCAGCAGCTTCTCCGGGGCGGGGGAGACCCAGTACTTC. It yields the protein CASSFSGAGETQYF. The variable domain in full, with the rest retrieved from reference TRBV11-3 and TRBJ2-5, is EAGVVQSPRYKIIEKKQPVAFWCNPISGHNTLYWYLQNLGQGPELLIRYENEEAVDDSQLPKDRFSAERLKGVDSTLKIQPAELGDSAVYLCASSFSGAGETQYFGPGTRLLVL.

The chain is built from TRBV11-2 and TRBJ1-5; TRBD1 agrees at 7 bases. The CDR3 contains 15 residues. CDR1 and CDR2 from the germline V gene are SGHAT and FQNNGV. Germline trimming cut 5 bases from V and 6 bases from J; bases unmatched to any gene: 10. In nucleotides, the CDR3 is TGTGCCAGCAGCCCCTTGACAGGGAAGGGTCAGCCCCAGCATTTT. Its protein is CASSPLTGKGQPQHF.

V usage is TRBV6-5 and J usage is TRBJ1-2, with 8 bases fitting TRBD1. The V gene end was trimmed by 10 bases and the J gene end by 8 bases; junction bases not matched to a gene: 9. Germline V gene data show CDR1 as MNHEY and CDR2 as SVGAGI. The CDR3 has 12 amino acids. The CDR3 coding sequence is TGTGCCACATTCAGGGGGCTGGGGGGCTACACCTTC. The encoded protein is CATFRGLGGYTF.

The chain has TRBV19 and TRBJ2-1, with D possibly TRBD1 on 6 matching bases. The CDR3 totals 16 residues. The V end was cut by 3 bases, the J end by 9 bases, with 21 bases between. Germline-derived CDR1 and CDR2 are LNHDA and SQIVND (reference sequence). DNA for the CDR3: TGTGCCAGTAGTATGCAGGGGTCTATTATGTTTTCTGAGCAGTTCTTC. Translated: CASSMQGSIMFSEQFF.

This clone was detected once. This sequence joins TRBV28 and TRBJ1-6; no reliable D call. Germline CDR1 is MDHEN and CDR2 is SYDVKM. V was cut by 3 bases and J by 5 bases, with 11 bases left in between. The CDR3 covers 15 residues. CDR3 coding DNA: TGTGCCAGCAGTTTTAATCCAGCGAATAATTCACCCCTCCACTTT. It is translated as CASSFNPANNSPLHF.

This clone has a handful of counts. The chain links TRBV29-1 to TRBJ1-2; TRBD1 matches at 9 bases. CDR1 is SQVTM and CDR2 is ANQGSEA in the germline V gene. This CDR3 is built from 14 residues. The trim removed 5 bases at V and 8 bases at J, leaving 12 bases unmatched. The CDR3 DNA sequence: TGCAGCGTTTACTCCGGGACAGGGACTAACGGCTACACCTTC. Translation gives CSVYSGTGTNGYTF.

This chain uses TRBV2 with TRBJ2-1; the match to TRBD2 covers 8 bases. The CDR3 is 15 amino acids. V trimming: 5 bases; J trimming: 2 bases; junction bases outside the gene matches: 5. The germline gives CDR1 SNHLY, CDR2 FYNNEI. CDR3 nucleotides: TGTGCCAGCAGTAAAAACGGGGGGGCCTACAATGAGCAGTTCTTC. This sequence encodes CASSKNGGAYNEQFF.

In this sample, this clone turned up a few times. J is TRBJ1-5 and V is TRBV28; D possibly corresponds to TRBD1 (6 bases). The germline gives CDR1 MDHEN, CDR2 SYDVKM. The CDR3 has 13 residues. The V end lost 8 bases, the J end lost 4 bases, and 12 bases lay between the germline ends. CDR3 residues: CASERGTNQPQHF. In DNA, the CDR3 is TGTGCCAGCGAAAGGGGGACGAATCAGCCCCAGCATTTT.

The gene calls are TRBV19 and TRBJ1-6, with TRBD1 matching 9 bases. The CDR3 is 15 residues long. Unmatched junction bases numbered 7, after V lost 6 bases and J lost 7 bases. CDR1 and CDR2 from the germline V gene are LNHDA and SQIVND (reference sequence). The CDR3 spells CASSNTGGFNSPLHF. The CDR3 nucleotides are TGTGCCAGTAGCAATACAGGGGGCTTCAATTCACCCCTCCACTTT.

V is TRBV12-1 and J is TRBJ1-5; TRBD1, as called in the table, went unchecked against the DNA. TRBV12-1 is an annotated pseudogene. CDR3 length equals 19 residues. CDR3 sequence (DNA): TGTGCCAGCAGCTCCCCTAATGGATCGGGACAGGCCGACAATCAGCCCCAGCATTTT. The encoded protein is CASSSPNGSGQADNQPQHF.

Only a few counts were recorded for this clone. V gene TRBV9 combines with J gene TRBJ2-7; TRBD2 is a possible D gene (6 bases). In germline, CDR1 is SGDLS, CDR2 YYNGEE. This CDR3 has 15 residues. The V end was cut by 9 bases, the J end by 4 bases, with 23 bases between. The CDR3: CATHVGGPPGYEQYF. The CDR3 region has the DNA TGTGCCACCCACGTGGGGGGTCCCCCCGGGTACGAGCAGTACTTC.

The sample holds a few counts of this clone. V gene TRBV5-6 combines with J gene TRBJ2-7; D might be TRBD2 (5 bases). Per germline, CDR1 SGHDT and CDR2 YYEEEE. V gave up 0 bases and J gave up 9 bases, with 13 bases separating them. This CDR3 has 13 amino acids. Written as DNA, the CDR3 is TGTGCCAGCAGCTTGGCCGAGGGAGCGCGGCAGTACTTC. Translation gives CASSLAEGARQYF. Drawing the rest from reference TRBV5-6 and TRBJ2-7, the complete variable domain is DAGVTQSPTHLIKTRGQQVTLRCSPKSGHDTVSWYQQALGQGPQFIFQYYEEEERQRGNFPDRFSGHQFPNYSSELNVNALLLGDSALYLCASSLAEGARQYFGPGTRLTVT.

The V call is TRBV6-5, the J call TRBJ1-6; the match to TRBD1 covers 7 bases. This CDR3 spans 14 amino acids. V shed 5 bases, J shed 8 bases, and the junction held 6 bases outside the gene matches. Germline CDR1 MNHEY, CDR2 SVGAGI. This CDR3 is CASSLTGVDSPLHF. CDR3 bases: TGTGCCAGCAGTCTCACAGGGGTGGATTCACCCCTCCACTTT.

The J gene is TRBJ1-5, the V gene TRBV18; 8 positions agree with TRBD1. Germline V gene sequence: CDR1 KGHSH, CDR2 LQKENI. This CDR3 has 14 residues. The trim removed 6 bases at V and 2 bases at J, leaving 3 bases unmatched. In nucleotides, the CDR3 is TGTGCCAGCTCCGGACAGGGAGGCAATCAGCCCCAGCATTTT. It translates to CASSGQGGNQPQHF. The whole variable domain, remainder taken from reference TRBV18 and TRBJ1-5, is NAGVMQNPRHLVRRRGQEARLRCSPMKGHSHVYWYRQLPEEGLKFMVYLQKENIIDESGMPKERFSAEFPKEGPSILRIQQVVRGDSAAYFCASSGQGGNQPQHFGDGTRLSIL.

The V and J genes are TRBV11-3 and TRBJ2-7, with 9 nucleotides matching TRBD2. After removal of 1 base from V and 2 bases from J, the junction contained 3 bases not matched to a gene. There are 15 residues in the CDR3. The germline gives CDR1 SGHNT, CDR2 YENEEA. CDR3 region: CASSLGTSEAYEQYF. The CDR3 bases are TGTGCCAGCAGCTTAGGGACTAGCGAAGCCTACGAGCAGTACTTC. The variable domain in full, completed from reference TRBV11-3 and TRBJ2-7, reads EAGVVQSPRYKIIEKKQPVAFWCNPISGHNTLYWYLQNLGQGPELLIRYENEEAVDDSQLPKDRFSAERLKGVDSTLKIQPAELGDSAVYLCASSLGTSEAYEQYFGPGTRLTVT.

The gene calls are TRBV2 and TRBJ1-2, with D tentatively TRBD1 (5 bases). Germline CDR1 reads SNHLY; CDR2 reads FYNNEI. V was trimmed by 1 base and J by 3 bases, leaving 12 bases between them. The CDR3 consists of 15 residues. The CDR3 region is CASSEGQGLYYGYTF. The DNA of the CDR3 is TGTGCCAGCAGTGAAGGGCAGGGCCTATACTATGGCTACACCTTC. The whole variable domain, remainder taken from reference TRBV2 and TRBJ1-2, is EPEVTQTPSHQVTQMGQEVILRCVPISNHLYFYWYRQILGQKVEFLVSFYNNEISEKSEIFDDQFSVERPDGSNFTLKIRSTKLEDSAMYFCASSEGQGLYYGYTFGSGTRLTVV.

The V and J genes are TRBV30 and TRBJ2-5; D is ambiguous. The CDR3 consists of 11 residues. With 0 bases removed from V and 5 bases from J, the gap between germline ends came to 4 bases. Germline V CDR1 and CDR2: GTSNPN, SVGIG (reference sequence). CDR3 region: CAWSVQETQYF. In DNA, the CDR3 is TGTGCCTGGAGTGTACAGGAGACCCAGTACTTC.

This clone has just one count. This rearrangement joins TRBV28 to TRBJ1-5, with 8 bases fitting TRBD1. This CDR3 is built from 17 residues. Trimming at V came to 2 bases and at J to 3 bases, leaving 9 bases not matched to a gene. Germline CDR1 and CDR2: MDHEN and SYDVKM. This chain's CDR3 is CASSLQGAQTFNQPQHF. CDR3 DNA sequence: TGTGCCAGCAGTTTACAGGGGGCCCAGACATTCAATCAGCCCCAGCATTTT.

In this sample, this clone turned up once. CDR3 sequence reads: CAARAGPATNEKLFF. In DNA, the CDR3 is TGTGCCGCGAGGGCAGGACCTGCAACTAATGAAAAACTGTTTTTT. The J gene is TRBJ1-4, the V gene TRBV6-5; D call uncertain. CDR1 MNHEY and CDR2 SVGAGI come from the germline V gene. V was shortened by 11 bases and J by 0 bases, with 16 bases between the two germline ends. The CDR3 runs to 15 residues.

The rearrangement joins TRBV5-1 to TRBJ1-6, with D hard to call. This CDR3 is 15 amino acids long. V was trimmed by 3 bases and J by 8 bases, leaving 15 bases between them. Germline V gene sequence: CDR1 SGHRS, CDR2 YFSETQ. The CDR3 DNA reads as TGCGCCAGCAGCTCCGAGAGTACTCCGGATTCACCCCTCCACTTT. This translates into CASSSESTPDSPLHF.

The V call is TRBV5-1, the J call TRBJ2-5, with D perhaps matching TRBD1 (6 bases). With 4 bases removed from V and 0 bases from J, the gap between germline ends came to 13 bases. This CDR3 is 15 amino acids long. In germline, CDR1 is SGHRS, CDR2 YFSETQ. CDR3 coding DNA: TGCGCCAGCAGCCCCCAGGGGATGTACCAAGAGACCCAGTACTTC. Translating it yields CASSPQGMYQETQYF.

The rearrangement links TRBV7-2 to TRBJ2-3; 8 nucleotides align to TRBD1. From germline, CDR1 is SGHTA and CDR2 FQGNSA. V dropped 5 bases and J dropped 6; count of bases not matched to a gene: 7. The CDR3 runs 14 residues. The CDR3 region is CASSHSRGQDTQYF. Here the CDR3 DNA reads TGTGCCAGCAGCCATAGCAGGGGGCAGGATACGCAGTATTTT. Filled out from reference TRBV7-2 and TRBJ2-3, the complete variable domain reads GAGVSQSPSNKVTEKGKDVELRCDPISGHTALYWYRQSLGQGLEFLIYFQGNSAPDKSGLPSDRFSAERTGGSVSTLTIQRTQQEDSAVYLCASSHSRGQDTQYFGPGTRLTVL.

J is TRBJ1-6 and V is TRBV6-5, with TRBD1 matching 8 bases. The CDR3 totals 15 residues. J gave up 3 bases and V 6 bases, and 4 bases lay outside the gene matches. CDR1 is MNHEY, CDR2 SVGAGI, per germline. The CDR3 DNA sequence: TGTGCCAGCAGATGGACAGGGATCTATAATTCACCCCTCCACTTT. Amino acid sequence: CASRWTGIYNSPLHF.